Listed below are T cell receptor beta chains from one sample, sequenced in a study of blood T cell repertoires in COVID-19. Here immunoSEQ multiplex PCR was the method, and the copy in TCRdb shows in-frame clones only, minus some. This table has approximately 210,000 clones, approximately 91% appearing once. Material for sequencing was peripheral blood. The receptors were gathered from a man aged 40-55 years with acute or convalescent COVID-19. CDR3s include the opening cysteine and the closing phenylalanine or tryptophan. A D gene is named only where the DNA matches it firmly. Not all rows give a size; the values are once, few, many and, for expanded clones, a class.

D	V	size	J	CDR3	DNA
.	TRBV21-1	.	TRBJ2-3	CASSDSGDSDTQYF	TGTGCCAGCAGCGATAGCGGGGACTCAGATACGCAGTATTTT
.	TRBV5-1	.	TRBJ1-2	CASSLADNRGYTF	TGCGCCAGCAGCTTGGCGGACAATCGTGGCTACACCTTC
.	TRBV5-1	.	TRBJ2-1	CASSPGGTGSSYNEQFF	TGCGCCAGCAGCCCGGGGGGGACAGGGAGCTCCTACAATGAGCAGTTCTTC
TRBD2	TRBV24-1	.	TRBJ2-2	CATSDSWLLAGETGELFF	TGTGCCACCAGTGATTCGTGGCTACTAGCGGGAGAAACCGGGGAGCTGTTTTTT
.	TRBV2	.	TRBJ2-1	CASRDTDNEQFF	TGTGCCAGCCGGGACACTGACAATGAGCAGTTCTTC
.	TRBV18	.	TRBJ1-6	CASSPPGQGFPPLHF	TGTGCCAGCTCACCACCGGGGCAGGGATTCCCACCCCTCCACTTT
.	TRBV28	.	TRBJ1-5	CASSDEGRFNQPQHF	TGTGCCAGCAGCGATGAGGGGAGGTTTAATCAGCCCCAGCATTTT
TRBD1	TRBV7-6	.	TRBJ2-5	CASSQGVRTGQETQYF	TGTGCCAGCAGCCAGGGGGTCCGGACAGGTCAAGAGACCCAGTACTTC
.	TRBV18	.	TRBJ1-1	CASSRGEFLNTEAFF	TGTGCCAGCTCACGGGGGGAGTTTTTGAACACTGAAGCTTTCTTT
TRBD1	TRBV7-9	.	TRBJ2-5	CASSTPPGGTGLKTQYF	TGTGCCAGCAGTACCCCCCCCGGGGGGACAGGGTTGAAGACCCAGTACTTC
.	TRBV4-1	few	TRBJ2-4	CASSQEANYGDIQYF	TGCGCCAGCAGCCAAGAGGCCAACTACGGGGACATTCAGTACTTC
TRBD1	TRBV27	.	TRBJ1-5	CASSLYDRGVFSNQPQHF	TGTGCCAGCAGTTTATACGACAGGGGCGTATTTAGCAATCAGCCCCAGCATTTT
.	TRBV4-1	.	TRBJ2-7	CASSQIAFTFEQYF	TGCGCCAGCAGCCAAATAGCGTTCACCTTCGAGCAGTACTTC
TRBD2	TRBV5-4	.	TRBJ2-1	CASSQAGGPYNEQFF	TGTGCCAGCAGCCAAGCGGGAGGGCCCTACAATGAGCAGTTCTTC
.	TRBV10-3	once	TRBJ1-2	CAIKPGLNYGYTF	TGTGCCATCAAGCCAGGGTTAAACTATGGCTACACCTTC
TRBD1	TRBV14	.	TRBJ2-2	CASSQDRGRTGELFF	TGTGCCAGCAGCCAAGACAGGGGGCGCACCGGGGAGCTGTTTTTT
TRBD1	TRBV27	.	TRBJ2-1	CASSQGAEQFF	TGTGCCAGCAGCCAGGGGGCGGAGCAGTTCTTC
.	TRBV19	.	TRBJ1-5	CASSPGLNQPQHF	TGTGCCAGTAGTCCAGGGCTCAATCAGCCCCAGCATTTT
.	TRBV19	.	TRBJ1-5	CASSISAGRKPQHF	TGTGCCAGTAGTATTTCGGCAGGTAGGAAGCCCCAGCATTTT
.	TRBV24-1	.	TRBJ2-7	CATSDSRGGLLEEQYF	TGTGCCACCAGTGATTCTAGAGGCGGGCTCCTAGAGGAGCAGTACTTC
TRBD1	TRBV28	.	TRBJ2-7	CASSFYRGQYEQYF	TGTGCCAGCAGTTTTTACAGGGGGCAATACGAGCAGTACTTC
.	TRBV27	.	TRBJ1-3	CASSLFLGETIYF	TGTGCCAGCAGTTTATTTCTCGGTGAGACCATATATTTT
TRBD2	TRBV24-1	.	TRBJ2-1	CATSDSRLAGVGSAEQFF	TGTGCCACCAGTGATTCACGACTAGCGGGAGTGGGCAGCGCTGAGCAGTTCTTC
.	TRBV19	.	TRBJ2-5	CASSPGVGLETQYF	TGTGCCAGTAGCCCAGGGGTAGGACTGGAGACCCAGTACTTC
TRBD1	TRBV27	.	TRBJ2-1	CASSLLGQGIHNEQFF	TGTGCCAGCAGTTTATTGGGACAGGGGATCCACAATGAGCAGTTCTTC
.	TRBV5-1	.	TRBJ1-3	CASSLPGLSGNTIYF	TGCGCCAGCAGCTTGCCGGGACTCTCTGGAAACACCATATATTTT
.	TRBV7-2	.	TRBJ1-2	CASSLKGANYGYTF	TGTGCCAGCAGCTTAAAGGGGGCTAACTATGGCTACACCTTC